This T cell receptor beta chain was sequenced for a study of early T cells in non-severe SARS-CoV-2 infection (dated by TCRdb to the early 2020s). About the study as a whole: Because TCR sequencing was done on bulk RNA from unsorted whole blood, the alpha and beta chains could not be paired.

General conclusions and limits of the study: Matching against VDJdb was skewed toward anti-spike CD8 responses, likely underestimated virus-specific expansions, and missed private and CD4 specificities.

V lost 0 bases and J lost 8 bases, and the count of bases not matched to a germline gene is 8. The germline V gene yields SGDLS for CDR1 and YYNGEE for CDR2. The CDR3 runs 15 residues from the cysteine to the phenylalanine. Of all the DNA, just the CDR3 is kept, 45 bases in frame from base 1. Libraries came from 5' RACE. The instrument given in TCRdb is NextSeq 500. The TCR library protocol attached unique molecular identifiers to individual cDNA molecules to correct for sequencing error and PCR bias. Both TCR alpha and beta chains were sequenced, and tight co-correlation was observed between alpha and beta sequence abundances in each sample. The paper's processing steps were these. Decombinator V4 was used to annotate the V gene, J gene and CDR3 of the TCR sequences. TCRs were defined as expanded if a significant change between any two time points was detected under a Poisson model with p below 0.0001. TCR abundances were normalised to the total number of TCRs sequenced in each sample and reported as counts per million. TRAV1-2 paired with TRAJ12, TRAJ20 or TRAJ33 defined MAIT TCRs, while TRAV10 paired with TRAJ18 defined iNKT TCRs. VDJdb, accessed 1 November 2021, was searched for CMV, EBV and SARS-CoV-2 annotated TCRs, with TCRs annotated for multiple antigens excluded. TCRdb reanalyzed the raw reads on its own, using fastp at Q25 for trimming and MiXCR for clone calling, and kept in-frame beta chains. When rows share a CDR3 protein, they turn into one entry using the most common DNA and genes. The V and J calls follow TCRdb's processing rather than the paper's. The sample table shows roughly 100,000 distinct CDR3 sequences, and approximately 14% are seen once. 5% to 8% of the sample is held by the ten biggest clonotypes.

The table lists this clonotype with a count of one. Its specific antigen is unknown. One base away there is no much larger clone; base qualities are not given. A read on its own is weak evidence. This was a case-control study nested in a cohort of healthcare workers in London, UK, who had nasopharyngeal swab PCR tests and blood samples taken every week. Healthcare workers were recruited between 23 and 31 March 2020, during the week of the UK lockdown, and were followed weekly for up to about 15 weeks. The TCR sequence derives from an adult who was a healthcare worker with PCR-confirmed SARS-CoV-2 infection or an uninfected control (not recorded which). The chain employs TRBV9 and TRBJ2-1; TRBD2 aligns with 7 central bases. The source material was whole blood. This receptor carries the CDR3 CASSVGVGGPHEQFF. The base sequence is TGTGCCAGCAGCGTAGGCGTGGGAGGGCCTCATGAGCAGTTCTTC.